The 23 T cell receptor beta chains in this list originate from one sample, sequenced in a study of T cell changes during pregnancy in multiple sclerosis. TCRdb's copy holds only in-frame clones and misses some; the assay was immunoSEQ multiplex PCR. The sample lists around 70,000 clones, roughly nine tenths seen once, with roughly 0.85% in the top ten. The source material was peripheral blood, sampled in the second trimester of pregnancy. Source of these receptors: a female donor with multiple sclerosis, enrolled in a pregnancy study.

The rearrangement links TRBV7-8 to TRBJ1-5, with D possibly matching TRBD1 (5 bases). From germline, CDR1 is SGHVS and CDR2 FQNEAQ. V was shortened by 6 bases and J by 2 bases, with 11 bases between the two germline ends. This CDR3 spans 14 amino acids. This chain's CDR3 is CASRERGGNQPQHF. In nucleotides, the CDR3 is TGTGCCAGCAGGGAGCGGGGGGGCAATCAGCCCCAGCATTTT.

This rearrangement joins TRBV7-2 to TRBJ1-4; D remains ambiguous. V dropped 5 bases and J dropped 5 bases, with 6 bases sitting between them. This CDR3 has 12 amino acids. The germline CDR1 and CDR2 sequences are SGHTA and FQGNSA. This chain's CDR3 is CASSHRNEKLFF. The CDR3 DNA is TGTGCCAGCAGCCATCGGAATGAAAAACTGTTTTTT.

The J gene is TRBJ2-2, the V gene TRBV18; 8 nucleotides agree with TRBD1. V shed 6 bases and J 6 bases; nucleotides not matched to a gene: 6. This CDR3 region has 14 residues. Germline CDR1 is KGHSH and CDR2 is LQKENI. The CDR3 coding sequence is TGTGCCAGCTCCCTGACAGGGGCCGCCGGGGAGCTGTTTTTT. Protein product: CASSLTGAAGELFF.

This clone appeared once. The chain employs TRBV18 and TRBJ1-2; D is perhaps TRBD1 (5 bases). V lost 2 bases to trimming and J lost 7 bases, with 20 bases between them. The CDR3 loop spans 16 amino acids. CDR1 is KGHSH, CDR2 LQKENI, per germline. CDR3 sequence: CASSPGTGGGRGGYTF. CDR3 DNA: TGTGCCAGCTCACCAGGGACGGGCGGGGGAAGAGGTGGCTACACCTTC.

This chain joins TRBV5-1 and TRBJ1-3, with D maybe TRBD1 (6 bases). V was clipped by 0 bases and J by 3 bases, with 10 bases between them. The germline V gene encodes CDR1 SGHRS and CDR2 YFSETQ. The CDR3 runs to 15 residues. This CDR3 reads CASSLARGSGNTIYF. The DNA for the CDR3 is TGCGCCAGCAGCTTGGCCAGGGGAAGTGGAAACACCATATATTTT.

This clone appeared a single time. The chain recombines TRBV5-1 with TRBJ2-7; D perhaps matches TRBD2 (6 bases). The germline V and J ends were trimmed by 1 base and 6 bases, with 14 bases remaining between them. Germline loops: CDR1 SGHRS, CDR2 YFSETQ. The CDR3 is 14 residues long. The CDR3: CASSLPGGTGEQYF. CDR3 DNA: TGCGCCAGCAGCTTGCCGGGCGGGACGGGCGAGCAGTACTTC.

Comment on this clone: An end of the junction differs from the germline gene, which may be a read error. The chain recombines TRBV7-7 with TRBJ2-5; TRBD1 matches at 12 bases. This CDR3 comprises 15 residues. CDR1 SSHAT and CDR2 FNYEAQ come from the germline V gene (reference sequence). The CDR3 DNA reads as TGTGCTAGCAGCTTAGTGGAGGGGACAGGGGGCGCCCAGTACTTC. Its translation is CASSLVEGTGGAQYF. Full variable domain (remainder filled in from reference TRBV7-7 and TRBJ2-5): GAGVSQSPRYKVTKRGQDVTLRCDPISSHATLYWYQQALGQGPEFLTYFNYEAQPDKSGLPSDRFSAERPEGSISTLTIQRTEQRDSAMYRCASSLVEGTGGAQYFGPGTRLLVL.

The genes are TRBV21-1 and TRBJ1-2; no DNA check was done on the table's D call, TRBD1. TRBV21-1 has pseudogene status. The CDR3 contains 14 residues. Here the CDR3 reads CASSRQTGISGYTF. As DNA, the CDR3 is TGTGCCAGCAGCCGGCAGACAGGGATAAGTGGCTACACCTTC.

The genes are TRBV27 and TRBJ2-7, with a tentative D call TRBD2 (6 bases). V gave up 6 bases and J gave up 6 bases, with 15 bases separating them. Germline-derived CDR1 and CDR2 are MNHEY and SMNVEV (reference sequence). The CDR3 sequence is 13 residues long. The CDR3, as DNA: TGTGCCAGCAGGTACGGGAGTTCGGGCGAGCAGTACTTC. It is translated as CASRYGSSGEQYF.

V is TRBV30 and J is TRBJ1-1; a possible D gene is TRBD1 (5 bases). Germline values: CDR1 GTSNPN, CDR2 SVGIG (reference sequence). The CDR3 extends over 14 amino acids. Trimming shortened V by 0 bases and J by 5 bases, and 13 bases separated the two germline ends. CDR3 nucleotide sequence: TGTGCCTGGAGTGTACGAGGGCGGGGGACTGAAGCTTTCTTT. This sequence encodes CAWSVRGRGTEAFF.

Details on this clone: The junction departs from germline at one end; a sequencing error may be responsible. The J gene is TRBJ2-1, the V gene TRBV7-7; 14 nucleotides line up with TRBD2. Looked up from germline, CDR1 is SSHAT and CDR2 is FNYEAQ (reference sequence). The CDR3 is 15 amino acids. CDR3 sequence (DNA): TGTGCTAGCAGCTTAGGGACTAGCGGGGGCGATGAGCAGTTCTTC. Residues: CASSLGTSGGDEQFF.

V and J are TRBV6-4 and TRBJ1-2; D gene ambiguous. The CDR3 runs 13 residues. In germline, CDR1 is MRHNA, CDR2 SNTAGT. The V gene lost 4 bases and the J gene lost 4 bases, with 10 bases spanning the gap. CDR3 in amino acids: CASSGEAGYGYTF. The DNA of the CDR3 is TGTGCCAGCAGTGGAGAGGCTGGCTATGGCTACACCTTC.

This chain uses TRBV19 with TRBJ2-1; maybe TRBD1 (5 bases). This CDR3 is 13 amino acids long. Trimming cost V 4 bases and J 4 bases, with 8 bases left between them. In germline, CDR1 is LNHDA, CDR2 SQIVND (reference sequence). The CDR3 loop reads CASSNAGYNEQFF. CDR3 bases: TGTGCCAGTAGTAATGCAGGGTACAATGAGCAGTTCTTC.

The rearrangement links TRBV30 to TRBJ2-7, with D possibly TRBD2 on 6 matching bases. The CDR3 length is 13 residues. V lost 2 bases to trimming and J lost 5 bases, with 13 bases between them. Germline V gives CDR1 GTSNPN, CDR2 SVGIG (reference sequence). In DNA form, the CDR3 reads TGTGCCTGGAGTTATGGGGGGTTCAACGAGCAGTACTTC. Translated: CAWSYGGFNEQYF.

V is TRBV6-4 and J is TRBJ1-4, with a weak D call TRBD1 (5 bases). With 0 bases removed from V and 8 bases from J, the gap between germline ends came to 7 bases. There are 13 residues in the CDR3. In germline, CDR1 is MRHNA, CDR2 SNTAGT. The CDR3 DNA reads TGTGCCAGCAGTGACTCCCCAGGGGAAAAACTGTTTTTT. Residues: CASSDSPGEKLFF.

V is TRBV6-6 and J is TRBJ1-1; D is uncertain. The V and J ends lost 5 bases and 2 bases respectively, with 9 bases between them. There are 13 residues in the CDR3. Germline-derived CDR1 and CDR2 are MNHNY and SVGAGI (reference sequence). CDR3 sequence (DNA): TGTGCCAGCAGTGATGAGGCTAACACTGAAGCTTTCTTT. The encoded protein is CASSDEANTEAFF.

This clone came up once. The CDR3 protein is CASLGGAQETQYF. The CDR3, as DNA: TGTGCCAGCCTAGGGGGGGCCCAAGAGACCCAGTACTTC. The chain carries TRBV7-8 and TRBJ2-5; possible D gene TRBD2, 7 bases. Germline CDR1 SGHVS, CDR2 FQNEAQ. The CDR3 has 13 amino acids. V lost 8 bases and J lost 1, with 11 bases in between.

The rearrangement links TRBV7-8 to TRBJ2-5; 8 positions match TRBD1. This CDR3 contains 15 residues. Germline lookup yields CDR1 SGHVS and CDR2 FQNEAQ. V trimming: 5 bases; J trimming: 9 bases; junction bases outside the gene matches: 14. The CDR3 loop is CASSTGTGRLAAQYF. Here the CDR3 DNA reads TGTGCCAGCAGCACAGGGACAGGACGTCTGGCGGCCCAGTACTTC.

V is TRBV29-1 and J is TRBJ1-2; TRBD1 aligns across 8 bases. With V trimmed by 6 bases and J by 4 bases, 4 bases remained unmatched. Germline assignment: CDR1 SQVTM and CDR2 ANQGSEA. The CDR3 loop spans 12 amino acids. CDR3 DNA sequence: TGCAGCGTCCGGACAGGGTTCTATGGCTACACCTTC. It codes for CSVRTGFYGYTF.

This chain joins TRBV19 and TRBJ2-3; 9 nucleotides line up with TRBD1. CDR3 length: 16 residues. V gave up 5 bases and J gave up 4 bases; unmatched junction bases: 10. Germline V gene sequence: CDR1 LNHDA, CDR2 SQIVND (reference sequence). The CDR3 coding sequence is TGTGCCAGTAGTCCGACAGGGGGAGTAGGTGCAGATACGCAGTATTTT. Amino acid sequence: CASSPTGGVGADTQYF.

The chain joins TRBV30 to TRBJ2-3, with TRBD1 matching over 8 bases. Looked up from germline, CDR1 is GTSNPN and CDR2 is SVGIG (reference sequence). CDR3 length equals 14 residues. With 5 bases clipped from V and 2 bases from J, the junction kept 6 bases outside the gene matches. This chain's CDR3 is CAWLDRVVTDTQYF. The CDR3 DNA is TGTGCCTGGCTGGACAGGGTAGTCACAGATACGCAGTATTTT.

This chain connects TRBV4-1 to TRBJ2-5, with 7 nucleotides matching TRBD2. Germline V gene sequence: CDR1 MGHRA, CDR2 YSYEKL. CDR3 size: 16 residues. With 1 base clipped from V and 2 bases from J, the junction kept 7 bases outside the gene matches. The CDR3 is CASSQADSGPQETQYF. The CDR3 DNA is TGCGCCAGCAGCCAAGCCGATAGCGGGCCGCAAGAGACCCAGTACTTC.

The chain recombines TRBV5-1 with TRBJ2-7; TRBD1 might be the D (6 bases). CDR1 and CDR2 from the germline V gene are SGHRS and YFSETQ. Trimming left V 3 bases short and J 2 bases short, with 15 bases between. The CDR3 consists of 15 residues. The CDR3 spells CASSSQGGHAYEQYF. CDR3 nucleotides: TGCGCCAGCAGCTCCCAAGGGGGTCACGCCTACGAGCAGTACTTC.